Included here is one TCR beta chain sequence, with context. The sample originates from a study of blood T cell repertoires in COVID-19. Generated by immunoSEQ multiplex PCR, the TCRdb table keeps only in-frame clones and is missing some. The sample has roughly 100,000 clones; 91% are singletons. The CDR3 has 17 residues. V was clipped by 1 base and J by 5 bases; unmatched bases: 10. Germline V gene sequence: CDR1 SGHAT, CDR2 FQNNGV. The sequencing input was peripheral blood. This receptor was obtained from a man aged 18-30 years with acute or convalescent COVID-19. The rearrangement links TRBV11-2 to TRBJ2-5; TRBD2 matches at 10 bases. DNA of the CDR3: TGTGCCAGCAGCTTAGCCCAGTTTCTAGCGGGAGACGAGACCCAGTACTTC. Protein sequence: CASSLAQFLAGDETQYF.